Listed below are T cell receptor beta chains from one sample, sequenced in a study of blood T cell repertoires in COVID-19. The protocol was immunoSEQ multiplex PCR, while the TCRdb copy is restricted to in-frame clones and leaves out a portion. The sample has 140,000 to 150,000 clones, approximately 84% seen once. The source material was peripheral blood. The receptors come from a woman in her fifties or sixties with acute or convalescent COVID-19. Both conserved end residues are part of each CDR3. Fields, in order: D gene, clone size, V gene, J gene, CDR3 protein, CDR3 DNA. A D gene is named only where the DNA matches it firmly. Expanded clones get a size class; other rows say once, few or many, or leave the size out.

D: TRBD1
size: .
V: TRBV7-8
J: TRBJ1-5
CDR3: CASSPRRTTGGFNQPQHF
DNA: TGTGCCAGCAGCCCTAGACGCACAACAGGGGGCTTCAATCAGCCCCAGCATTTT

D: TRBD2
size: few
V: TRBV5-1
J: TRBJ2-5
CDR3: CASAGTGGYQETQYF
DNA: TGCGCCAGCGCTGGGACCGGGGGGTACCAAGAGACCCAGTACTTC

D: .
size: few
V: TRBV5-1
J: TRBJ1-2
CDR3: CASSSRGGDYGYTF
DNA: TGCGCCAGCAGCTCAAGGGGGGGCGACTATGGCTACACCTTC

D: .
size: once
V: TRBV7-9
J: TRBJ2-7
CDR3: CASSRPEEGHLEQYF
DNA: TGTGCCAGCAGCCGACCCGAGGAGGGGCACCTCGAGCAGTACTTC

D: .
size: .
V: TRBV2
J: TRBJ2-1
CDR3: CASRAWDLSSYNEQFF
DNA: TGTGCCAGCAGGGCCTGGGACTTAAGCTCCTACAATGAGCAGTTCTTC

D: .
size: .
V: TRBV5-1
J: TRBJ2-1
CDR3: CASSLTSFDNEQFF
DNA: TGCGCCAGCAGCTTGACTAGCTTCGACAATGAGCAGTTCTTC

D: .
size: .
V: TRBV7-9
J: TRBJ2-2
CDR3: CASSPGGQAITGELFF
DNA: TGTGCCAGCAGCCCCGGTGGGCAGGCCATCACCGGGGAGCTGTTTTTT

D: TRBD1
size: .
V: TRBV11-2
J: TRBJ2-7
CDR3: CASSLRTGGYEQYF
DNA: TGTGCCAGCAGCTTACGGACAGGGGGCTACGAGCAGTACTTC

D: TRBD2
size: few
V: TRBV27
J: TRBJ2-1
CDR3: CATARLAGLYYNEQFF
DNA: TGTGCCACCGCTAGACTAGCGGGACTCTACTACAATGAGCAGTTCTTC

D: .
size: once
V: TRBV5-1
J: TRBJ1-4
CDR3: CASSLTPGASRANEKLFF
DNA: TGCGCCAGCAGCTTAACCCCGGGAGCCAGCAGAGCTAATGAAAAACTGTTTTTT

D: .
size: once
V: TRBV25-1
J: TRBJ1-1
CDR3: CASSDRRGTVNTEAFF
DNA: TGTGCCAGCAGTGACCGCCGGGGAACCGTGAACACTGAAGCTTTCTTT

D: .
size: .
V: TRBV29-1
J: TRBJ1-2
CDR3: CSARAGYYGYTF
DNA: TGCAGCGCCAGAGCGGGGTACTATGGCTACACCTTC

D: .
size: .
V: TRBV9
J: TRBJ2-5
CDR3: CASSVGTSRETQYF
DNA: TGTGCCAGCAGCGTAGGAACTAGTCGGGAGACCCAGTACTTC

D: .
size: .
V: TRBV18
J: TRBJ1-2
CDR3: CASSTGTLSLYTF
DNA: TGTGCCAGCTCGACCGGGACACTAAGCCTCTACACCTTC

D: .
size: few
V: TRBV12-3/TRBV12-4
J: TRBJ1-5
CDR3: CASDLLLWAQHF
DNA: TGTGCCAGCGACCTACTACTTTGGGCCCAGCATTTT

D: TRBD1
size: .
V: TRBV5-1
J: TRBJ1-1
CDR3: CASSSLLGQMNTEAFF
DNA: TGCGCCAGCAGCTCACTGTTGGGACAGATGAACACTGAAGCTTTCTTT

D: TRBD2
size: .
V: TRBV3-1/TRBV3-2
J: TRBJ2-5
CDR3: CASSLGLAGIGKYF
DNA: TGTGCCAGCAGCCTAGGACTAGCGGGAATAGGGAAGTACTTC

D: .
size: .
V: TRBV5-4
J: TRBJ1-5
CDR3: CASSAQGQPQHF
DNA: TGTGCCAGCAGCGCGCAGGGACAGCCCCAGCATTTT

D: TRBD2
size: .
V: TRBV5-1
J: TRBJ2-1
CDR3: CASSLAGGRGNEQFF
DNA: TGCGCCAGCAGTTTAGCGGGAGGGAGGGGCAATGAGCAGTTCTTC

D: .
size: .
V: TRBV30
J: TRBJ2-7
CDR3: CAWSVSGTQPYEQYF
DNA: TGTGCCTGGAGTGTATCCGGGACTCAACCCTACGAGCAGTACTTC

D: TRBD2
size: .
V: TRBV7-8
J: TRBJ2-7
CDR3: CASSPLAVSSYEQYF
DNA: TGTGCCAGCAGCCCACTAGCGGTAAGCTCCTACGAGCAGTACTTC

D: TRBD2
size: .
V: TRBV29-1
J: TRBJ2-3
CDR3: CSVEEILAGGTDTQYF
DNA: TGCAGCGTTGAAGAGATACTAGCGGGAGGGACAGATACGCAGTATTTT

D: .
size: .
V: TRBV20-1
J: TRBJ2-1
CDR3: CSAPSVTEQFF
DNA: TGCAGTGCCCCCTCGGTGACAGAGCAGTTCTTC

D: TRBD1
size: .
V: TRBV5-1
J: TRBJ2-7
CDR3: CASSPGDRVGNEQYF
DNA: TGCGCCAGCAGCCCCGGTGACAGGGTAGGAAACGAGCAGTACTTC

D: .
size: .
V: TRBV27
J: TRBJ2-3
CDR3: CASSLSILSTDTQYF
DNA: TGTGCCAGCAGTTTATCGATACTTAGCACAGATACGCAGTATTTT

D: TRBD1
size: .
V: TRBV5-1
J: TRBJ2-5
CDR3: CASARTGEQETQYF
DNA: TGCGCCAGCGCGCGGACAGGGGAACAAGAGACCCAGTACTTC

D: .
size: .
V: TRBV19
J: TRBJ2-5
CDR3: CASSVTRRETQYF
DNA: TGTGCCAGTAGCGTTACTAGGAGGGAGACCCAGTACTTC

D: .
size: .
V: TRBV27
J: TRBJ2-6
CDR3: CASSNRVAGANVLTF
DNA: TGTGCCAGCAGTAACAGGGTAGCCGGGGCCAACGTCCTGACTTTC

D: TRBD1
size: .
V: TRBV6-5
J: TRBJ2-1
CDR3: CASSNYRGTYNEQFF
DNA: TGTGCCAGCAGTAATTACAGGGGAACATACAATGAGCAGTTCTTC

D: .
size: .
V: TRBV3-1/TRBV3-2
J: TRBJ1-5
CDR3: CASSQDSGQPQHF
DNA: TGTGCCAGCAGCCAAGACAGCGGTCAGCCCCAGCATTTT

D: TRBD2
size: .
V: TRBV6-1
J: TRBJ2-7
CDR3: CASSEALAGVYEQYF
DNA: TGTGCCAGCAGTGAAGCCCTAGCGGGAGTCTACGAGCAGTACTTC

D: .
size: .
V: TRBV12-3/TRBV12-4
J: TRBJ1-2
CDR3: CASSLQGSYGYTF
DNA: TGTGCCAGCAGTTTACAGGGAAGCTATGGCTACACCTTC

D: .
size: .
V: TRBV21-1
J: TRBJ2-1
CDR3: CASSSLTSFSEELYNEQFF
DNA: TGTGCCAGCAGCTCCCTGACCTCCTTTAGCGAGGAGCTGTACAATGAGCAGTTCTTC

D: TRBD2
size: .
V: TRBV6-6
J: TRBJ2-3
CDR3: CASTETSGSSDTQYF
DNA: TGTGCCAGCACCGAGACTAGCGGGAGCTCAGATACGCAGTATTTT

D: .
size: .
V: TRBV19
J: TRBJ2-1
CDR3: CASRSDSYNEQFF
DNA: TGTGCCAGCAGAAGCGACTCCTACAATGAGCAGTTCTTC

D: .
size: .
V: TRBV28
J: TRBJ1-1
CDR3: CASGAVGRVNTEAFF
DNA: TGTGCCAGCGGCGCAGTGGGGCGCGTGAACACTGAAGCTTTCTTT

D: .
size: .
V: TRBV5-4
J: TRBJ1-2
CDR3: CASSLNPVGGYTF
DNA: TGTGCCAGCAGCTTGAACCCAGTGGGCGGCTACACCTTC

D: TRBD2
size: .
V: TRBV6-4
J: TRBJ2-1
CDR3: CASSGTGGQNEQFF
DNA: TGTGCCAGCAGTGGGACGGGAGGGCAGAATGAGCAGTTCTTC

D: TRBD1
size: .
V: TRBV6-1
J: TRBJ2-7
CDR3: CASSVGLTGMPYEQYF
DNA: TGTGCCAGCAGTGTGGGATTGACAGGGATGCCCTACGAGCAGTACTTC

D: TRBD2
size: .
V: TRBV2
J: TRBJ2-1
CDR3: CASNGPSGRRNEQFF
DNA: TGTGCCAGCAACGGCCCTAGCGGGAGACGAAATGAGCAGTTCTTC

D: TRBD2
size: .
V: TRBV7-9
J: TRBJ2-1
CDR3: CASSDRGRAPYNEQFF
DNA: TGTGCCAGCAGCGATCGGGGGAGGGCCCCCTACAATGAGCAGTTCTTC

D: .
size: .
V: TRBV28
J: TRBJ1-1
CDR3: CASSLMPRGIMNTEAFF
DNA: TGTGCCAGCAGTTTGATGCCCAGGGGTATCATGAACACTGAAGCTTTCTTT

D: TRBD1
size: few
V: TRBV5-1
J: TRBJ2-2
CDR3: CASSLSQGVFSGELFF
DNA: TGCGCCAGCAGCTTAAGCCAGGGGGTATTCAGCGGGGAGCTGTTTTTT

D: TRBD1
size: .
V: TRBV27
J: TRBJ1-4
CDR3: CASSLGDRVKTNEKLFF
DNA: TGTGCCAGCAGTTTAGGGGACAGGGTGAAGACTAATGAAAAACTGTTTTTT

D: .
size: few
V: TRBV5-5
J: TRBJ2-7
CDR3: CASNRETVTYEQYF
DNA: TGTGCCAGCAACCGTGAGACAGTAACCTACGAGCAGTACTTC

D: .
size: once
V: TRBV5-6
J: TRBJ2-7
CDR3: CASSWGETSRGTEQYF
DNA: TGTGCCAGCAGCTGGGGAGAGACTAGTCGAGGAACCGAGCAGTACTTC

D: .
size: .
V: TRBV5-4
J: TRBJ2-3
CDR3: CASSSPGVGPQYF
DNA: TGTGCCAGCAGCTCCCCGGGGGTCGGGCCGCAGTATTTT

D: .
size: .
V: TRBV5-8
J: TRBJ2-4
CDR3: CASSLYQGGTWNIQYF
DNA: TGTGCCAGCAGCTTGTATCAAGGGGGTACATGGAACATTCAGTACTTC

D: TRBD1
size: .
V: TRBV6-5
J: TRBJ2-7
CDR3: CASSRDRDYEQYF
DNA: TGTGCCAGCAGCCGGGACAGGGACTACGAGCAGTACTTC

D: .
size: .
V: TRBV7-9
J: TRBJ2-2
CDR3: CASSFEGITGELFF
DNA: TGTGCCAGCAGCTTCGAGGGAATAACCGGGGAGCTGTTTTTT

D: .
size: .
V: TRBV6-5
J: TRBJ1-2
CDR3: CASSRTAQNYGYTF
DNA: TGTGCCAGCAGCCGGACAGCCCAGAACTATGGCTACACCTTC

D: .
size: once
V: TRBV5-1
J: TRBJ2-1
CDR3: CASSSWTPLGSYNEQFF
DNA: TGCGCCAGCAGCTCCTGGACTCCCCTGGGCTCCTACAATGAGCAGTTCTTC

D: TRBD1
size: .
V: TRBV7-9
J: TRBJ2-7
CDR3: CASSLGDRDRFTYF
DNA: TGTGCCAGCAGCTTAGGGGACCGGGACAGATTTACGTACTTC

D: TRBD1
size: .
V: TRBV27
J: TRBJ2-7
CDR3: CASSSYGDRFFYEQYF
DNA: TGTGCCAGCAGTTCCTATGGGGACAGATTTTTCTACGAGCAGTACTTC

D: TRBD2
size: once
V: TRBV3-1/TRBV3-2
J: TRBJ2-3
CDR3: CASSQAGGWTDTQYF
DNA: TGTGCCAGCAGCCAGGCGGGGGGCTGGACAGATACGCAGTATTTT

D: .
size: .
V: TRBV5-6
J: TRBJ1-2
CDR3: CASSPRGNYGYTF
DNA: TGTGCCAGCAGTCCCCGGGGGAACTATGGCTACACCTTC

D: TRBD2
size: .
V: TRBV18
J: TRBJ2-7
CDR3: CASSLRTSGMSSYEQYF
DNA: TGTGCCAGCTCACTAAGGACTAGCGGCATGAGCTCCTACGAGCAGTACTTC